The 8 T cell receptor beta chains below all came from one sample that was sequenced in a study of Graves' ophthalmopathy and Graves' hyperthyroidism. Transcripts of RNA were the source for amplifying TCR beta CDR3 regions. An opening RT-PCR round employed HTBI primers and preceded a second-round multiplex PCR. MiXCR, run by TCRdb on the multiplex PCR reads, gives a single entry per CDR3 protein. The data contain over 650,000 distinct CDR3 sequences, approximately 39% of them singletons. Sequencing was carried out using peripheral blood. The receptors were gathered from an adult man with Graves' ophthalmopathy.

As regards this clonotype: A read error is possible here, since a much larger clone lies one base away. The CDR3 nucleotides are TGTGCCAGCAGCCAAGGGAGGACCAGCGACTATGGCTACACCTTC. Amino acids: CASSQGRTSDYGYTF. The V and J genes are TRBV2 and TRBJ1-2; no reliable D call. This CDR3 has 15 amino acids. Germline CDR1 SNHLY, CDR2 FYNNEI. The V gene lost 6 bases and the J gene lost 3 bases, with 17 bases spanning the gap.

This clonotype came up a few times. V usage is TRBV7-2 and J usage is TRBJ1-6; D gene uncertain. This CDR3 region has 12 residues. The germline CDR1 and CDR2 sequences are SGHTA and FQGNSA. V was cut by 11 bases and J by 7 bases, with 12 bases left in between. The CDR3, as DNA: TGTGCCTGGAGTCAACCCAATTCACCCCTCCACTTT. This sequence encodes CAWSQPNSPLHF.

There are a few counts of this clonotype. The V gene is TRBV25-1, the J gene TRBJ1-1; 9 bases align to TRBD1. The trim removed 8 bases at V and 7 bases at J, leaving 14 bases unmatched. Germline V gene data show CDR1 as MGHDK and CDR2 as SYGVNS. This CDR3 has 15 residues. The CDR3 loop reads CASSLQGGQGDEAFF. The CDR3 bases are TGTGCCAGCTCTCTACAAGGGGGACAGGGAGATGAAGCTTTCTTT.

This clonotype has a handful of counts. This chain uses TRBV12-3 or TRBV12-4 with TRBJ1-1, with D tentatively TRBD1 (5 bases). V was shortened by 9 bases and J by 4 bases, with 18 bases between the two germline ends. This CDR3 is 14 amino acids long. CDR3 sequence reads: CASSRASRGTEAFF. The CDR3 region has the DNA TGTGCCAGTTCAAGGGCCTCGAGGGGCACTGAAGCTTTCTTT.

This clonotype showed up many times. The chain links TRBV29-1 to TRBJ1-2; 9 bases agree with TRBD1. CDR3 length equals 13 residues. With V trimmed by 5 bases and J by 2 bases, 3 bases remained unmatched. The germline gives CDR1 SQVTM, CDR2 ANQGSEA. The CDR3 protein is CSVKGQGNYGYTF. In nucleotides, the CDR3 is TGCAGCGTTAAGGGACAGGGAAACTATGGCTACACCTTC.

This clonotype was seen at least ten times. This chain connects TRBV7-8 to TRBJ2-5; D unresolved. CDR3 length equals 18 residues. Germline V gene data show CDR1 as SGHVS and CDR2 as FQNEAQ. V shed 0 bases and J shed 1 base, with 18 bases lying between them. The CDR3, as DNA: TGTGCCAGCAGCTTAGCCAGAGGATGGACGTCCGGCCAAGAGACCCAGTACTTC. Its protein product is CASSLARGWTSGQETQYF.

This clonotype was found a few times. The CDR3 DNA reads TGTGCCAGCAGTTACTCGAGGGGATACACTGAAGCTTTCTTT. This encodes CASSYSRGYTEAFF. This chain links TRBV6-5 with TRBJ1-1; a possible D gene is TRBD1 (5 bases). CDR3 length: 14 residues. With 0 bases removed from V and 3 bases from J, the gap between germline ends came to 8 bases. Germline V CDR1 and CDR2: MNHEY, SVGAGI.

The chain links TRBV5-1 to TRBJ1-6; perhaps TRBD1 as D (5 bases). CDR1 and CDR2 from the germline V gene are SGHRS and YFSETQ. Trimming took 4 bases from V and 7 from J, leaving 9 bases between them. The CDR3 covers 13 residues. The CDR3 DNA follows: TGCGCCAGCAGCGGGGGGGTGAATTCACCCCTCCACTTT. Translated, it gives CASSGGVNSPLHF.